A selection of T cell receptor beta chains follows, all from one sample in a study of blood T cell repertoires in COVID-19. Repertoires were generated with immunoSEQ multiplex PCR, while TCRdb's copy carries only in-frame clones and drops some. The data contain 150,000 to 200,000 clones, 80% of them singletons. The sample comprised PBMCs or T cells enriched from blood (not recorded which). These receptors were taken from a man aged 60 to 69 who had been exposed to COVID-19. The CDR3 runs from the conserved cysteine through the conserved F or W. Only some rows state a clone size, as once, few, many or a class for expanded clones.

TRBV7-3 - CASSHSGANVLTF
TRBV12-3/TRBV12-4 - CASSLVREYGYTF
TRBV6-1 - CASSKGQALSNQPQHF
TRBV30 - CAWSGQGKTYEQYF
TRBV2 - CASSARGYGYTF
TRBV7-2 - CASSSTTGVRYEQYF
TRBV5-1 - CASSSKLSLKRGNQPQHF
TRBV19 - CASSPTTSGSRETQYF
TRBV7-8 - CASSSTGTKETQYF
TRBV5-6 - CASSLLAGRYNEQFF
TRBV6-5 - CASRADSTSYEQYF
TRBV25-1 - CASSGQGAGGANVLTF
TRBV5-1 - CASSLIGGGNIIYF
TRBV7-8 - CASSLVRSVNTEAFF
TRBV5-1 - CASSPMGQIGWGRTGELFF
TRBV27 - CASSPGGSGNTIYF
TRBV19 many CASNLAGGSYEQFF
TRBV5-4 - CASSLGPSGGPETQYF
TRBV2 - CASSEVAGGAQPQHF
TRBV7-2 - CASARRGYRETQYF
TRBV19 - CASSIVRDRGYQPQHF
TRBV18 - CASSPETGVYSEQFF
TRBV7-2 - CASSSTLGTSRRRFF